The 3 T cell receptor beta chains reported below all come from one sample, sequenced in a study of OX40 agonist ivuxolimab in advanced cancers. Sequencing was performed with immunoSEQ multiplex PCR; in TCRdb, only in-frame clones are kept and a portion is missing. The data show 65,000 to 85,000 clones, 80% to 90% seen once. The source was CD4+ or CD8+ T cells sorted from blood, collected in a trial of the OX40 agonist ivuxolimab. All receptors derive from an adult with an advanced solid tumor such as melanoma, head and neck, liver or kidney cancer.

This CDR3 reads CASGLLLTRNTDTQYF. Here the CDR3 DNA reads TGTGCTAGTGGTTTATTACTAACCCGCAACACAGATACGCAGTATTTT. The rearrangement joins TRBV12-5 to TRBJ2-3; D gene unclear. CDR1 and CDR2 (germline): LGHNT, FRNRAP. The CDR3 runs to 16 residues. The V end lost 3 bases, the J end lost 2 bases, and 15 bases lay between the germline ends.

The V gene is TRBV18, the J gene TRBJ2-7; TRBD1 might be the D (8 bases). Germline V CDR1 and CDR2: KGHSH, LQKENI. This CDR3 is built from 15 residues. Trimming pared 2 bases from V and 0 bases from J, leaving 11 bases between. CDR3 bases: TGTGCCAGCTCACCAACAGGGGGGGGCTCCTACGAGCAGTACTTC. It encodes CASSPTGGGSYEQYF. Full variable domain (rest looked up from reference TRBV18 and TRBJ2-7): NAGVMQNPRHLVRRRGQEARLRCSPMKGHSHVYWYRQLPEEGLKFMVYLQKENIIDESGMPKERFSAEFPKEGPSILRIQQVVRGDSAAYFCASSPTGGGSYEQYFGPGTRLTVT.

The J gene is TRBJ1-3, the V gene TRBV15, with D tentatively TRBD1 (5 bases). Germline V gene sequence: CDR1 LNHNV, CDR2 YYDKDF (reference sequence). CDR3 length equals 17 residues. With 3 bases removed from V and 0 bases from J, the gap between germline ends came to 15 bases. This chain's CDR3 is CATSRNPLGGSGNTIYF. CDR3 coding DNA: TGTGCCACCAGCAGGAACCCCCTCGGGGGCTCTGGAAACACCATATATTTT.